The T cell receptor (beta chain) under discussion was sequenced for a study of shared clonotypes between healthy human individuals. Study at large: Each donor had three CD4 naive, three CD4 memory, two CD8 naive and one CD8 memory plate.

This clone was detected once. Its antigen is unidentified. Germline-derived CDR1 and CDR2 are SGHNT and YYREEE (reference sequence). This CDR3 spans 15 amino acids. V lost 4 bases and J lost 3, with 17 bases in between. The data were produced by immunoSEQ multiplex PCR, yet TCRdb's version contains in-frame clones alone and is incomplete. The sample holds some 2 million clones; roughly 95% are singletons and the top ten take 0.13%. Study findings and constraints: Enrolling few donors narrowed the genetic and exposure-history diversity that was represented.

Sample: naive CD4+ T cells sorted from blood. Documented subset: CD45RA+ positively selected. The genes are TRBV5-4 and TRBJ2-7; D may correspond to TRBD1 or TRBD2 (6 bases each). The TCR originated in a young man in good health. The CDR3 here is CASSPGAGNLYEQYF. CDR3 bases: TGTGCCAGCAGCCCAGGGGCGGGGAACCTCTACGAGCAGTACTTC.